This T cell receptor (beta chain) stems from a study of T cell changes during pregnancy in multiple sclerosis. Sequencing was performed with immunoSEQ multiplex PCR; in TCRdb, only in-frame clones are kept and a portion is missing. Among more than 60,000 clones listed, approximately 89% were seen once. Germline assignment: CDR1 SGHRS and CDR2 YFSETQ. V shed 4 bases and J 3 bases; nucleotides not matched to a gene: 8. The CDR3 sequence is 17 residues long. The chain couples TRBV5-1 to TRBJ2-1; 12 bases align to TRBD2. Sequences were derived from peripheral blood, sampled in the second trimester of pregnancy. The sequence came from a female donor with multiple sclerosis, enrolled in a pregnancy study. Here the CDR3 reads CASSPTRTSGIYNEQFF. The CDR3 nucleotides are TGCGCCAGCAGCCCCACACGGACTAGCGGGATCTACAATGAGCAGTTCTTC.